The clone carrying this T cell receptor (beta chain) was seen many times. As healthy controls, volunteers from a blood bank in Maryland, USA, were used. 5'RACE generated cDNA with 10-nucleotide random UMIs. TCRdb itself ran the 5' RACE reads through MiXCR, one entry per CDR3 protein. The data hold roughly 76,000 distinct CDR3 sequences, with around 14% observed a single time. The sample belongs to a study of neurological immune-mediated disorders. V trimming: 5 bases; J trimming: 10 bases; junction bases outside the gene matches: 10. The CDR3 spans 13 residues. The germline gives CDR1 MNHEY, CDR2 SMNVEV (reference sequence).

The clonotype originates from a woman aged 50 to 60 in good health. The chain joins TRBV27 to TRBJ1-1; 7 bases fit TRBD1. Sequencing used PBMCs. The DNA for the CDR3 is TGTGCCAGCAGTACCCGACAGGGAGGGGCAGCTTTCTTT. Residues: CASSTRQGGAAFF.